The clone carrying this TCR beta chain was observed once. This sample is part of a study of T cell changes during pregnancy in multiple sclerosis. The assay was immunoSEQ multiplex PCR, and TCRdb's table has in-frame clones only and misses some. The data contain 80,000 or so clones, 94% of them singletons. There are 14 residues in the CDR3. The TCR comes from a female donor in good health, enrolled as a control in a pregnancy study. Here the sequenced sample was peripheral blood, taken in the second trimester of pregnancy. V is TRBV21-1 and J is TRBJ2-1; the table calls TRBD2, which could not be checked here. TRBV21-1 is a pseudogene. The CDR3 reads CASSKAEGASEQFF. CDR3 in DNA: TGTGCCAGCAGCAAAGCAGAGGGAGCAAGTGAGCAGTTCTTC.